Listed below are T cell receptor beta chains from one sample, sequenced in a study of shared clonotypes between healthy human individuals. Clones were read by immunoSEQ multiplex PCR, and TCRdb kept only the in-frame ones, dropping some. The sample includes roughly 2,000,000 clones, about 95% seen only once; the top ten take more than 0.9%. The specimen was naive CD8+ T cells sorted from blood. These receptors all come from a man between 18 and 29 years old in good health. CDR3s include the opening cysteine and the closing phenylalanine or tryptophan. D genes are given only for firm matches. Expanded clones get a size class; other rows say once, few or many, or leave the size out.

- | 15 | - | TRBJ1-2 | TRBV2 | TGTGCCAGCAGTGGCCCCGCAGACGGGAACTATGGCTACACCTTC | CASSGPADGNYGYTF
TRBD1 | 14 | - | TRBJ2-1 | TRBV5-1 | TGCGCCAGCAGCCCGGGACAGGGATACAATGAGCAGTTCTTC | CASSPGQGYNEQFF
- | 14 | once | TRBJ2-2 | TRBV13 | TGTGCCAGCTATCGAGCAACAAACACCGGGGAGCTGTTTTTT | CASYRATNTGELFF
- | 14 | - | TRBJ2-7 | TRBV10-3 | TGTGCCATCAGTTTACGGGACGATTTCTACGAGCAGTACTTC | CAISLRDDFYEQYF
- | 12 | - | TRBJ2-7 | TRBV2 | TGTGCCAGCAGCCACCGACGACCCGAGCAGTACTTC | CASSHRRPEQYF
- | 13 | - | TRBJ1-1 | TRBV15 | TGTGCCACGGCCGGGGGCACCAACACTGAAGCTTTCTTT | CATAGGTNTEAFF
- | 14 | - | TRBJ2-7 | TRBV5-4 | TGTGCCAGCAGCTTGATGGGTTCCGCCTACGAGCAGTACTTC | CASSLMGSAYEQYF
- | 15 | - | TRBJ2-1 | TRBV29-1 | TGCAGCGTTGAGCTTCCGGGACGAACCTACAATGAGCAGTTCTTC | CSVELPGRTYNEQFF
TRBD1 | 16 | - | TRBJ1-1 | TRBV6-6 | TGTGCCAGCAGTTACGCTCCGGGACAGGGCTGGACTGAAGCTTTCTTT | CASSYAPGQGWTEAFF
- | 14 | - | TRBJ2-1 | TRBV29-1 | TGCAGCGAGGAGAGAAGAGGGAGGGGGAATGAGCAGTTCTTC | CSEERRGRGNEQFF